This T cell receptor (beta chain) is drawn from a study of blood T cell repertoires in COVID-19 (TCRdb year 2020). Some background on the complete study: Samples from collaborators originated in the United States, Italy and Spain and spanned both the acute and convalescent phases of COVID-19. The repertoires were released in a freely available public database meant as a resource for research on the immune response to SARS-CoV-2. The samples were drawn from the first 160 participants of the ongoing ImmuneRACE study and from 1,254 subjects provided by 6 global collaborators. A de-identified subject ID, COVID-19 status, age in years and sex were almost always included in the sample metadata. Where available, HLA class I and class II types were obtained from metadata supplied by the sample provider rather than from assay-based typing. The material from the prospective study consisted of cDNA or gDNA derived from T cells, B-cell-depleted T cells, or PBMCs. The dataset comprised deeply sampled blood TCRbeta repertoires from subjects exposed to, actively infected with, or recovered from COVID-19. Points the paper makes about the study in general: How much clinical and demographic metadata was included differed by source and by participant, and the metadata was provided uncurated.

TCRbeta CDR3 regions were amplified from genomic DNA by means of the immunoSEQ Assay, a bias-controlled multiplex PCR. For the original study's pipeline: Nucleated cell counts per sample were estimated from amplification of reference gene primers within the assay. To quantify the absolute abundance of each unique TCRbeta CDR3 rearrangement, sequence reads were collapsed and filtered. For each sample, productive Simpson clonality was calculated as the square root of Simpson's diversity index across productive rearrangements. TCRdb took this table from immuneACCESS and kept in-frame rearrangements with V and J called. Such tables lack part of the clones; where checked against another copy, unresolved V genes explain under half of the gap, and the rest is unexplained. That table furnishes V, J and clone size, whereas the DNA furnished D and trimming. This sample is represented by around 620,000 clones; 85% to 90% of them were singletons. More than 0.25% of the sample is in the top ten clones.

Whole blood was collected in K2EDTA tubes by collaborating institutions according to the institutions' own protocols. For TCRbeta analysis, collaborators shipped samples in one of three forms: frozen whole blood, isolated PBMCs, or DNA extracted from either of those sample types. In regard to this clone: It lacks a known antigen. It has no much larger one-base neighbor in the sample; base qualities were not kept.

The sequencing input was peripheral blood. The TCR originated in a woman aged 18-29 years with acute or convalescent COVID-19.

The sequence in DNA is TGTGCCAGTAGTATAGCGGGTTTCTACGAGCAGTACTTC. Protein translation: CASSIAGFYEQYF. The chain is encoded by TRBV19 joined to TRBJ2-7; confidence is insufficient to name the D gene. The germline V gene (reference sequence) supplies CDR1 LNHDA and CDR2 SQIVND. V is reduced by 1 base and J by 3 bases, leaving a spacing of 7 bases between them. The CDR3, cysteine through phenylalanine, is 13 amino acids long. CDR3 DNA only is kept here, 39 bases in frame from base 1.